Listed below are T cell receptor beta chains from one sample, sequenced in a study of OX40 agonist ivuxolimab in advanced cancers. Libraries were prepared by immunoSEQ multiplex PCR; TCRdb keeps only in-frame clonotypes and omits some of them. The data show about 46,000 clones, 82% seen once. The sample in question was CD4+ or CD8+ T cells sorted from blood, obtained in a trial of the OX40 agonist ivuxolimab. Source of these receptors: an adult with an advanced solid tumor such as melanoma, head and neck, liver or kidney cancer. CDR3s include the opening cysteine and the closing phenylalanine or tryptophan. The order of the fields is clone size, V gene, D gene, J gene, CDR3 protein, CDR3 DNA. D genes are given only for firm matches. Size tells how often a clone was seen (once, few, many) or the class of an expanded clone, and some rows leave it out.

-	TRBV2	-	TRBJ2-1	CASSVRLSYNEQFF	TGTGCCAGCAGCGTAAGGCTGTCCTACAATGAGCAGTTCTTC
few	TRBV7-8	TRBD1	TRBJ1-1	CASSERQGMNTEAFF	TGTGCCAGCAGCGAGAGACAGGGGATGAACACTGAAGCTTTCTTT
-	TRBV18	-	TRBJ2-3	CASSPLPGPDTQYF	TGTGCCAGCTCACCTCTCCCCGGTCCAGATACGCAGTATTTT
-	TRBV11-3	-	TRBJ2-5	CASSLGGGQETQYF	TGTGCCAGCAGCTTAGGAGGGGGCCAAGAGACCCAGTACTTC
-	TRBV4-1	TRBD1	TRBJ1-5	CASSQDSQGIQPQHF	TGCGCCAGCAGCCAAGACTCACAGGGGATACAGCCCCAGCATTTT
-	TRBV2	-	TRBJ1-4	CASRKDPNEKLFF	TGTGCCAGCAGAAAGGACCCTAATGAAAAACTGTTTTTT
-	TRBV6-1	-	TRBJ2-7	CASAQGNEQYF	TGTGCCAGCGCTCAGGGGAACGAGCAGTACTTC
-	TRBV6-5	TRBD1	TRBJ1-3	CASRPPGQGNTIYF	TGTGCCAGCAGACCTCCGGGACAGGGAAACACCATATATTTT
-	TRBV23-1	-	TRBJ1-3	CASSQGGAPGSGNTIYF	TGCGCCAGCAGTCAAGGGGGGGCGCCGGGCTCTGGAAACACCATATATTTT
-	TRBV27	TRBD1	TRBJ2-2	CASSSPGQANTGELFF	TGTGCCAGCAGTTCCCCGGGACAGGCGAACACCGGGGAGCTGTTTTTT
-	TRBV10-3	-	TRBJ2-3	CAISDDYLYTDTQYF	TGTGCCATCAGTGATGACTATCTATACACAGATACGCAGTATTTT
-	TRBV6-5	-	TRBJ1-2	CASSPAIAGRSGYTF	TGTGCCAGCAGTCCCGCCATTGCGGGTCGTAGTGGCTACACCTTC
once	TRBV6-1	-	TRBJ1-3	CASSEKSRVFYGNTIYF	TGTGCCAGCAGTGAAAAGTCCAGGGTATTTTATGGAAACACCATATATTTT
-	TRBV2	-	TRBJ2-7	CASNLYLATEQYF	TGTGCCAGCAATTTATACCTCGCAACCGAGCAGTACTTC
-	TRBV30	TRBD1	TRBJ1-4	CAWSVIRGLGEKLFF	TGTGCCTGGAGCGTTATCAGGGGGCTCGGCGAAAAACTGTTTTTT
-	TRBV30	-	TRBJ1-4	CAWSVSWALNEKLFF	TGTGCCTGGAGTGTAAGTTGGGCCTTAAATGAAAAACTGTTTTTT
-	TRBV19	-	TRBJ1-3	CASSHRGDGNTIYF	TGTGCCAGTAGTCATCGGGGGGATGGAAACACCATATATTTT
-	TRBV5-4	-	TRBJ2-2	CASSFWAGTGELFF	TGTGCCAGCAGCTTTTGGGCAGGTACCGGGGAGCTGTTTTTT
-	TRBV6-4	-	TRBJ2-1	CASSEAPTRTEQFF	TGTGCCAGCAGTGAGGCCCCGACACGTACTGAGCAGTTCTTC
-	TRBV27	TRBD1	TRBJ2-3	CASSLLPDRGGTDTQYF	TGTGCCAGCAGTTTGCTCCCGGACAGGGGTGGGACAGATACGCAGTATTTT
-	TRBV30	-	TRBJ1-2	CAWRVGQTYGYTF	TGTGCCTGGAGGGTAGGACAAACCTATGGCTACACCTTC
-	TRBV10-3	-	TRBJ2-7	CAARDSTYEQYF	TGTGCCGCCCGGGATTCGACCTACGAGCAGTACTTC